The next 9 T cell receptor beta chains were all read from a single sample in a study of cytomegalovirus exposure and HLA in healthy donors. The PCR employed 60 Vbeta primers together with 13 Jbeta primers. Some clones are missing from TCRdb's copy, which holds only in-frame ones; the method was immunoSEQ multiplex PCR. The table shows 150,000 to 200,000 clones, with roughly 70% occurring only once. Sequenced: PBMCs. All receptors come from a girl aged 5-17 years in good health and CMV-seronegative.

The chain links TRBV5-6 to TRBJ1-2, with 7 bases fitting TRBD1. The V gene end was trimmed by 1 base and the J gene end by 6 bases; junction bases not matched to a gene: 21. The CDR3 loop spans 19 amino acids. CDR1 SGHDT and CDR2 YYEEEE come from the germline V gene. The CDR3 coding sequence is TGTGCCAGCAGCTTGCTCGGATTCAGGGGGAAATGGCGCAGGGATGGCTACACCTTC. Translated, it gives CASSLLGFRGKWRRDGYTF.

V usage is TRBV6-5 and J usage is TRBJ2-7, with no clear D. Trimming left V 9 bases short and J 3 bases short, with 15 bases between. Per the germline V gene, CDR1 is MNHEY and CDR2 is SVGAGI. The length of the CDR3 is 13 residues. The CDR3 DNA sequence: TGTGCCAGTGGGCAGGTCACCAGCTACGAGCAGTACTTC. This translates into CASGQVTSYEQYF.

This clone was seen only a few times. The chain links TRBV5-6 to TRBJ1-5, with D unresolved. Germline values: CDR1 SGHDT, CDR2 YYEEEE. The CDR3 has 15 residues. Trimming took 0 bases from V and 0 from J, leaving 7 bases between them. CDR3 sequence reads: CASSLGGYSNQPQHF. CDR3 sequence (DNA): TGTGCCAGCAGCTTGGGAGGTTATAGCAATCAGCCCCAGCATTTT.

CDR3 in amino acids: CASSLQGARTEAFF. CDR3 sequence (DNA): TGTGCCAGCAGTTTACAGGGGGCTAGGACTGAAGCTTTCTTT. The genes are TRBV27 and TRBJ1-1; 8 positions agree with TRBD1. The CDR3 is made up of 14 amino acids. Germline V CDR1 and CDR2: MNHEY, SMNVEV (reference sequence). With V trimmed by 2 bases and J by 5 bases, 4 bases remained unmatched.

The chain recombines TRBV5-4 with TRBJ2-7, with 8 bases fitting TRBD1. Germline V gene lookup returns CDR1 SGHNT and CDR2 YYREEE (reference sequence). The CDR3 consists of 16 residues. V lost 0 bases to trimming and J lost 6 bases; unmatched junction nucleotides: 11. The CDR3 sequence is CASSLGQGKQGSEQYF. CDR3 nucleotide sequence: TGTGCCAGCAGCTTGGGACAGGGGAAACAAGGCAGCGAGCAGTACTTC.

V gene TRBV6-5 combines with J gene TRBJ1-2; D perhaps matches TRBD1 (5 bases). The CDR3 length is 14 residues. Germline lookup yields CDR1 MNHEY and CDR2 SVGAGI. Trimming cost V 6 bases and J 3 bases, with 14 bases left between them. The CDR3 reads CASSLAGPYYGYTF. In DNA form, the CDR3 reads TGTGCCAGCAGCCTCGCGGGACCGTACTATGGCTACACCTTC.

CDR3 sequence: CATADYWTLKSNQPQHF. In DNA, the CDR3 is TGTGCCACCGCGGACTACTGGACCCTCAAAAGCAATCAGCCCCAGCATTTT. This chain joins TRBV21-1 and TRBJ1-5. TRBV21-1 is described as a pseudogene. CDR3 length: 17 amino acids.

The chain is built from TRBV27 and TRBJ2-7; TRBD2 aligns across 8 bases. Germline V gives CDR1 MNHEY, CDR2 SMNVEV (reference sequence). V dropped 4 bases and J dropped 3; count of bases not matched to a gene: 5. This CDR3 is built from 14 residues. The CDR3 DNA sequence: TGTGCCAGCAGTTATAGCGGGGCCAACTACGAGCAGTACTTC. This encodes CASSYSGANYEQYF.

This clone was observed a few times. The gene calls are TRBV5-1 and TRBJ1-1, with D possibly being TRBD1 (6 bases). Germline V lookup: CDR1 SGHRS, CDR2 YFSETQ. The CDR3 loop spans 15 amino acids. The V and J ends lost 0 bases and 3 bases respectively, with 12 bases between them. CDR3 nucleotides: TGCGCCAGCAGCTTGGGAGGGGGGGGCGACACTGAAGCTTTCTTT. Protein product: CASSLGGGGDTEAFF.